This T cell receptor (beta chain) was identified in a study of CD8+ T cells in alopecia areata. Overall study findings and caveats: One nonresponder leaves baseline CD8+ expansion's link to response uncertain.

Treatment indicated: oral pan-JAK inhibitor, 5-10 mg twice daily. Collection of lesional scalp punch biopsies and peripheral blood was performed in alopecia areata patients. This clone was seen more than once but under ten times. Antigen specificity is unknown. The CDR3 length is 14 residues. V lost 5 bases to trimming and J lost 6 bases, with 17 bases between them. The germline gives CDR1 SGHRS, CDR2 YFSETQ. Extracted RNA was reverse transcribed into cDNA, the sequencing template. Produced via immunoSEQ multiplex PCR; TCRdb's table is partial and in-frame only. The sample has a few hundred thousand clones; around two fifths are singletons.

The receptor comes from a human donor with alopecia areata. This sequence joins TRBV5-1 and TRBJ1-1; D might be TRBD1 (6 bases). The sequencing here drew on CD4+ T cells sorted from blood, taken at approximately week 30, from a patient treated with tofacitinib. The DNA for the CDR3 is TGCGCCAGCAGAAGGGACATCGGAGGACCTGAAGCTTTCTTT. Translating gives CASRRDIGGPEAFF.